This TCR beta chain was captured by sequencing in a study of blood T cell repertoires in COVID-19. About the study: Sources were T cells, B-cell-depleted T cells, or PBMCs; the material itself was cDNA or gDNA.

Using immunoSEQ multiplex PCR, the repertoire was profiled, and TCRdb retains in-frame clones only, with some absent. Of some 90,000 clones listed, 75% to 90% were seen once; the top ten hold 5% to 6.5%. This receptor was identified in a woman older than 75 with active COVID-19. The sequenced sample consisted of peripheral blood.

The DNA of the CDR3 is TGTGCCAGCAGCTTAATGAGCGGGAGCTCCTACGAGCAGTACTTC. Translated, it gives CASSLMSGSSYEQYF. V usage is TRBV11-3 and J usage is TRBJ2-7, with 8 bases lining up with TRBD2. Germline CDR1 SGHNT, CDR2 YENEEA. V was clipped by 2 bases and J by 0 bases; unmatched bases: 3. This CDR3 is 15 amino acids long.